This T cell receptor (beta chain) was profiled in a study of shared clonotypes between healthy human individuals (dated by TCRdb to between 2020 and 2021). General notes on the study: Two women and a few men aged 18 to 49 years were included in the cohort. To increase sequencing depth and limit assay-specific biases, different laboratories used diverse techniques to prepare libraries and sequence TCR repertoires. Per donor, three plates each were used for CD4 naive and CD4 memory, two for CD8 naive, and one for CD8 memory. The study deeply sequenced blood TCR repertoires of five healthy adults to estimate repertoire size and the extent of clonotype sharing between individuals. Leukapheresis yielded between about 0.85 and 10 billion PBMCs per donor. Overall results and qualifications from the work: Compared with non-shared clonotypes, clonotypes shared by all four sorted-subset donors had higher generation probabilities. Based on pairwise subsampling, the degree of clonotype sharing among donors was expected to be affected by sequencing depth. Larger estimated clonotype richness was generally found for naive subsets than for memory subsets. Even with the large sequencing depth, rarefaction of the sorted-subset datasets indicated that sequencing was incomplete. When a handful of donors were compared, the shared fraction of clonotypes was around 5.1% for naive CD4, roughly 3.3% for naive CD8, 2% to 2.5% for memory CD4, and roughly 0.43% for memory CD8. Because the study included a small number of donors, the genetic and exposure-history diversity represented was limited. Only blood was sampled, and tissue TCR repertoires likely differ from those in blood.

Of note for this clone: The antigen this receptor binds is unknown. Nothing much larger sits one base from this clone, and base qualities are not available.

TCR CDR3 regions were amplified from genomic DNA by multiplex PCR using the deep immunoSEQ assay. Extracted genomic DNA from each cell subset was distributed evenly across all wells of several immunoSEQ 96-well plates, and each plate was treated as a replicate. For sorted subsets, roughly 200 ng of genomic DNA, equivalent to 30,000 or so T cell genomes, went into each replicate PCR. Purified libraries were measured with a Qubit 3.0 fluorometer, size-checked on a Bioanalyzer 2100, and measured again with the KAPA Library Quantification kit. Every immunoSEQ 96-well plate was sequenced on a dedicated single-read 150-cycle Illumina NextSeq 550 flow cell. The study's own analysis went as follows. Because the immunoSEQ output included only junctional sequences and no quality scores, the filtering could not be the same as the filtering used for full-length reads. To assign V/J genes and CDR3, sequences were annotated using PyIR, a Python wrapper for IgBLAST v1.9, with IMGT germline references. Any read was removed if the V/J assignment was weak (E-value above 1e-6), the CDR3 was missing, or the read contained stop codons, out-of-frame junctions, or ambiguous translated residues. V3J clonotypes were defined as sequences sharing an identical inferred V gene, J gene, and CDR3 amino acid sequence. Percentage overlap between repertoires was computed as shared unique clonotypes divided by the size of the smaller repertoire. Richness of each repertoire was evaluated using RTK rarefaction, the Chao1 estimator, and Recon v2.1 estimates of unobserved clonotypes. Generation probabilities were computed with OLGA for all TCRbeta clonotypes obtained by the gDNA method from several donors. TCRdb re-hosts the immuneACCESS table, in-frame sequences only. Its copies lack some clones; in the studies checked, an unresolved V gene accounts for under half of them, and the cause for the rest is not known. The V and J calls and the clone size are those of that table, but D and trimming were determined from the DNA. The sample contains 760,000 or so clones, about 96% of them found a single time. The ten top clones hold less than 0.3% of the sample.

For the CD8 naive samples, CD45RO-negative cells were positively selected for CCR7, yielding a CD45RA+CCR7+ population from which TemRA cells were excluded. Healthy HIV-negative adults with no recently reported acute infections or vaccinations were included as donors. Every donor was a Caucasian adult living in Nashville, Tennessee, USA. Blood was obtained by leukapheresis, after which PBMCs were separated by Ficoll-Histopaque density gradient centrifugation and cryopreserved in liquid nitrogen vapor phase. Purity and quantity of every magnetically sorted T cell population were checked by analytical flow cytometry. Genomic DNA was isolated from every sorted fraction and measured by UV absorbance on a Nanodrop 2000c. Sequences MNHEY (CDR1) and SMNVEV (CDR2) are obtained from the germline V gene (reference sequence). V is cut back by 5 bases and J by 2 bases, with 9 bases in the junction unmatched. CDR3 length: 16 amino acids, cysteine to phenylalanine. The kept DNA is CDR3 alone, 48 bases in frame from the first base.

The source material was naive CD8+ T cells sorted from blood. The sample's cell subset or site label is to be understood as: CD45RA+CCR7+. The rearrangement combines TRBV27 with TRBJ2-3; 8 bases in the junction line up with TRBD2. The TCR comes from a man aged 25 to 45 in good health. The CDR3 amino acid sequence is: CASSPRLAKTTDTQYF. The nucleotide sequence reads as follows: TGTGCCAGCAGTCCTCGACTAGCGAAAACCACAGATACGCAGTATTTT.